These T cell receptor beta chains were read from a single sample in a study of molecular identifiers for immune sequencing clone quantification. One entry per CDR3 protein, called by TCRdb with MiXCR from the PCR reads. Of about 510,000 distinct CDR3 sequences listed, approximately 25% are singletons. Sequenced sample: naive CD8+ T cells from blood, with Jurkat cell RNA spiked in. The receptors stem from a human donor in good health. Some libraries in this study had Jurkat cell RNA spiked in. CDR3s include the opening cysteine and the closing phenylalanine or tryptophan. A D gene is named only where the DNA matches it firmly. Some rows have no size entry. The others give once, few or many, or a class for an expanded clone.

V	D	size	J	CDR3	DNA
TRBV4-3	NA	many	TRBJ1-4	CASSQDTQYNEKLFF	TGCGCCAGCAGCCAAGATACCCAGTATAATGAAAAACTGTTTTTT
TRBV6-5	NA	many	TRBJ1-1	CASSLTTGRRTEAFF	TGTGCCAGCAGTTTAACGACGGGGAGAAGGACTGAAGCTTTCTTT
TRBV25-1	NA	NA	TRBJ2-3	CASSDGWALDTQYF	TGTGCCAGCAGTGATGGGTGGGCGTTAGATACGCAGTATTTT
TRBV6-2/TRBV6-3	TRBD2	few	TRBJ2-1	CASSKLAVSSNEQFF	TGTGCCAGCAGTAAACTAGCGGTCAGTAGCAATGAGCAGTTCTTC
TRBV6-5	NA	few	TRBJ2-5	CASSRTHLPWRETQYF	TGTGCCAGCAGTCGTACACACCTACCTTGGAGGGAGACCCAGTACTTC
TRBV28	TRBD1	NA	TRBJ2-7	CASSLSGTGFPEQYF	TGTGCCAGCAGTTTATCCGGGACAGGGTTCCCCGAGCAGTACTTC
TRBV6-6	NA	many	TRBJ2-3	CASSYGGGTTDTQYF	TGTGCCAGCAGTTATGGGGGCGGGACAACAGATACGCAGTATTTT
TRBV28	TRBD2	NA	TRBJ2-5	CASRSFAGGQETQYF	TGTGCCAGCAGGTCCTTCGCGGGGGGGCAAGAGACCCAGTACTTC
TRBV4-1	NA	many	TRBJ2-1	CASSQVGNEQFF	TGCGCCAGCAGCCAAGTTGGTAATGAGCAGTTCTTC
TRBV20-1	NA	many	TRBJ2-7	CSACGQSKPEQYF	TGCAGTGCTTGTGGGCAGTCGAAGCCCGAGCAGTACTTC
TRBV2	TRBD2	NA	TRBJ2-3	CASGGLAGAADTQYF	TGTGCCAGCGGGGGGCTAGCGGGAGCAGCAGATACGCAGTATTTT
TRBV5-1	TRBD2	many	TRBJ2-7	CASSPRGLAGTYEQYF	TGCGCCAGCAGTCCGCGCGGACTAGCGGGAACCTACGAGCAGTACTTC
TRBV5-6	TRBD1	few	TRBJ2-7	CASRKRTGPYEQYF	TGTGCCAGCAGGAAAAGGACAGGGCCCTACGAGCAGTACTTC
TRBV7-9	NA	NA	TRBJ2-3	CASSPEGDSTDTQYF	TGTGCCAGCAGCCCCGAGGGGGATAGCACAGATACGCAGTATTTT